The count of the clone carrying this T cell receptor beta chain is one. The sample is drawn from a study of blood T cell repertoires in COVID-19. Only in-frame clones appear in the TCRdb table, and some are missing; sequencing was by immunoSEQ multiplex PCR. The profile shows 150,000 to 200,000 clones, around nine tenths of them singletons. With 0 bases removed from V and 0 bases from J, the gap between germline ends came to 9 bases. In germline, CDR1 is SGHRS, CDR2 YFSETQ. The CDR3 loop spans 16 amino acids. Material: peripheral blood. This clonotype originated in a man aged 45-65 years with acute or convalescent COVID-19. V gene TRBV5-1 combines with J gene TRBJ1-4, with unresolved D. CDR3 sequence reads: CASSLGSATTNEKLFF. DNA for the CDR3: TGCGCCAGCAGCTTGGGGTCAGCGACAACTAATGAAAAACTGTTTTTT.